This passage covers 6 T cell receptor beta chains from one sample sequenced in a study of neurological immune-mediated disorders. One entry per CDR3 protein, called by TCRdb with MiXCR from the 5' RACE reads. Seen here are approximately 38,000 distinct CDR3 sequences, about 9.9% observed once, and the top ten hold 3% to 4%. The sequenced material came from CD4+ T cells from blood. The receptor set was obtained from a woman aged 25 to 45 with HTLV-1-associated myelopathy (HAM/TSP).

This clonotype was counted ten times or more. This chain connects TRBV6-5 to TRBJ1-1, with 9 bases lining up with TRBD1. Unmatched junction bases numbered 4, after V lost 6 bases and J lost 5 bases. The CDR3 spans 13 residues. CDR1 is MNHEY and CDR2 is SVGAGI in the germline V gene. Here the CDR3 reads CASRGTGRTEAFF. The DNA for the CDR3 is TGTGCCAGCAGGGGGACAGGGCGTACTGAAGCTTTCTTT.

Many counts were recorded for this clonotype. The genes are TRBV7-8 and TRBJ2-3; perhaps TRBD1 as D (5 bases). Germline V gene lookup returns CDR1 SGHVS and CDR2 FQNEAQ. Between the trimmed V and J ends, which lost 6 bases and 0 bases, there was a span of 10 bases. This CDR3 region has 14 residues. CDR3 sequence (DNA): TGTGCCAGCAGAAGGGGCACTAGCACAGATACGCAGTATTTT. Protein: CASRRGTSTDTQYF.

In this sample, this clonotype turned up many times. The CDR3 region has the DNA TGTGCCAGCAGTTACGACGGAAGGAATCAGCCCCAGCATTTT. This encodes CASSYDGRNQPQHF. The J gene is TRBJ1-5, the V gene TRBV6-1; no firm D call. This CDR3 comprises 14 residues. Per the germline V gene, CDR1 is MNHNS and CDR2 is SASEGT. Trimming cost V 5 bases and J 4 bases, with 12 bases left between them.

At least ten counts were recorded for this clonotype. The V gene is TRBV20-1, the J gene TRBJ1-1; a possible D gene is TRBD1 (5 bases). V lost 5 bases, J lost 4 bases, and 20 bases lay in between. The CDR3 extends over 15 amino acids. Germline CDR1 and CDR2: DFQATT and SNEGSKA (reference sequence). In DNA, the CDR3 is TGCAGTGCTCCTGACAGCGGCTCCAAGGGCACTGAAGCTTTCTTT. Protein product: CSAPDSGSKGTEAFF.

This clonotype was seen repeatedly, ten times or more. The chain is built from TRBV20-1 and TRBJ2-7, with D possibly TRBD2 on 5 matching bases. Germline values: CDR1 DFQATT, CDR2 SNEGSKA (reference sequence). The CDR3 sequence is 14 residues long. V was pared by 0 bases and J by 1 base, with 10 bases between. The CDR3 region has the DNA TGCAGTGCTAGAGATCCGGGGTTGTCCTACGAGCAGTACTTC. Encoded protein: CSARDPGLSYEQYF.

This clonotype was seen ten or more times. The V call is TRBV29-1, the J call TRBJ1-5; 7 bases match TRBD1. With V trimmed by 4 bases and J by 7 bases, 10 bases remained unmatched. This CDR3 is built from 14 residues. Looked up from germline, CDR1 is SQVTM and CDR2 is ANQGSEA. CDR3: CSVGARDSLQPQHF. The CDR3 DNA reads TGCAGCGTTGGCGCCCGGGACAGTTTGCAGCCCCAGCATTTT.